This entry lists 21 T cell receptor beta chains sequenced from one sample in a study of blood T cells in healthy people across ages. A second PCR, run for roughly 7 to 11 cycles, used a sample-barcoded 5' primer plus a J-beta primer mix. TCRdb independently ran MiXCR on the 5' RACE reads; one entry per CDR3 protein. Of hundreds of thousands of distinct CDR3 sequences detected, 58% appear once; the ten largest clones hold about two fifths. The sequenced sample consisted of blood. These receptors were taken from a man aged 60-69 years in good health.

The chain recombines TRBV4-1 with TRBJ2-7, with TRBD1 matching over 8 bases. Germline V CDR1 and CDR2: MGHRA, YSYEKL. This CDR3 spans 16 amino acids. Germline trimming cut 0 bases from V and 7 bases from J; bases unmatched to any gene: 11. CDR3 coding DNA: TGCGCCAGCAGCCAAGATTACCGACAGGGGTACAATGAGCAGTACTTC. Protein: CASSQDYRQGYNEQYF.

J is TRBJ2-1 and V is TRBV2; D is uncertain. Germline CDR1 reads SNHLY; CDR2 reads FYNNEI. V lost 5 bases and J lost 0, with 11 bases in between. This CDR3 has 15 amino acids. CDR3 sequence: CASSRLKRSYNEQFF. The CDR3 DNA follows: TGTGCCAGCAGTCGACTCAAGCGCTCCTACAATGAGCAGTTCTTC. The variable domain in full, with the rest retrieved from reference TRBV2 and TRBJ2-1, is EPEVTQTPSHQVTQMGQEVILRCVPISNHLYFYWYRQILGQKVEFLVSFYNNEISEKSEIFDDQFSVERPDGSNFTLKIRSTKLEDSAMYFCASSRLKRSYNEQFFGPGTRLTVL.

The V call is TRBV7-9, the J call TRBJ1-1; a possible D gene is TRBD1 (6 bases). Germline V gives CDR1 SEHNR, CDR2 FQNEAQ (reference sequence). The V end lost 5 bases, the J end lost 10 bases, and 20 bases lay between the germline ends. The CDR3 contains 14 residues. The CDR3 sequence: CASSPWTENTVAFF. CDR3 bases: TGTGCCAGCAGCCCGTGGACAGAGAACACAGTAGCTTTCTTT.

The CDR3 bases are TGTGCCAGCAGCGAAAGGGGGGCCGAAGAGACCCAGTACTTC. Residues: CASSERGAEETQYF. The chain recombines TRBV13 with TRBJ2-5; TRBD1 or TRBD2 may be the D gene (6 bases each). CDR3 size: 14 residues. Germline CDR1 is PRHDT and CDR2 is FYEKMQ (reference sequence). Trimming removed 5 bases from V and 3 bases from J, with 13 bases in between.

CDR3 in amino acids: CASSSRQGYYNEQYF. CDR3 DNA: TGTGCCAGCAGCTCCCGACAGGGCTACTACAATGAGCAGTACTTC. V gene TRBV6-6 combines with J gene TRBJ2-7; 7 nucleotides agree with TRBD1. J gave up 7 bases and V 6 bases, and 15 bases lay outside the gene matches. The CDR3 covers 15 residues. From germline, CDR1 is MNHNY and CDR2 SVGAGI (reference sequence).

V and J are TRBV7-8 and TRBJ2-3, with D possibly being TRBD1 or TRBD2 (5 bases each). Germline V gives CDR1 SGHVS, CDR2 FQNEAQ. This CDR3 is built from 14 residues. Trimming pared 1 base from V and 5 bases from J, leaving 10 bases between. The CDR3 here is CASSLVGVGDTQYF. As DNA, the CDR3 is TGTGCCAGCAGCTTAGTGGGGGTAGGAGATACGCAGTATTTT.

The sample holds a few counts of this clonotype. The chain employs TRBV29-1 and TRBJ2-7, with 9 bases matching TRBD2. CDR3 length equals 14 residues. Germline V gives CDR1 SQVTM, CDR2 ANQGSEA. The ends lost 6 bases at V and 0 bases at J; junction bases unmatched: 6. This CDR3 is CSVSGGTISYEQYF. For the CDR3, the DNA is TGCAGCGTCAGCGGGGGGACAATCTCCTACGAGCAGTACTTC.

The V gene is TRBV9, the J gene TRBJ2-3; D perhaps matches TRBD2 (6 bases). Germline assignment: CDR1 SGDLS and CDR2 YYNGEE. Trimming left V 3 bases short and J 2 bases short, with 13 bases between. The length of the CDR3 is 15 residues. CDR3 region: CASSAGTGPTDTQYF. Here the CDR3 DNA reads TGTGCCAGCAGCGCAGGGACTGGGCCCACAGATACGCAGTATTTT. Filled out from reference TRBV9 and TRBJ2-3, the complete variable domain reads DSGVTQTPKHLITATGQRVTLRCSPRSGDLSVYWYQQSLDQGLQFLIQYYNGEERAKGNILERFSAQQFPDLHSELNLSSLELGDSALYFCASSAGTGPTDTQYFGPGTRLTVL.

This clonotype has only a few counts. V and J are TRBV7-2 and TRBJ2-1, with D possibly TRBD1 on 6 matching bases. Germline V CDR1 and CDR2: SGHTA, FQGNSA. Trimming shortened V by 5 bases and J by 11 bases, and 13 bases separated the two germline ends. The CDR3 loop spans 12 amino acids. The CDR3 spells CASSTSGDKQFF. Written as DNA, the CDR3 is TGTGCCAGCAGCACATCAGGGGACAAGCAGTTCTTC. Complete variable domain (other parts from reference TRBV7-2 and TRBJ2-1): GAGVSQSPSNKVTEKGKDVELRCDPISGHTALYWYRQSLGQGLEFLIYFQGNSAPDKSGLPSDRFSAERTGGSVSTLTIQRTQQEDSAVYLCASSTSGDKQFFGPGTRLTVL.

This clonotype appeared once. This CDR3 reads CASSQLLDGNEKLFF. For the CDR3, the DNA is TGTGCCAGCAGCCAATTGTTGGACGGCAATGAAAAACTGTTTTTT. This sequence joins TRBV14 and TRBJ1-4; D ambiguous. Germline-derived CDR1 and CDR2 are SGHDN and FVKESK. V lost 2 bases to trimming and J lost 5 bases, with 12 bases between them. The CDR3 extends over 15 amino acids.

The rearrangement joins TRBV10-3 to TRBJ2-5; D might be TRBD1 or TRBD2, each matching 5 bases. The germline V gene encodes CDR1 ENHRY and CDR2 SYGVKD. The CDR3 has 13 residues. The V end lost 6 bases, the J end lost 1 base, and 9 bases lay between the germline ends. This CDR3 reads CAIRPGTQETQYF. CDR3 sequence (DNA): TGTGCCATCAGACCCGGGACCCAAGAGACCCAGTACTTC.

This clonotype came up a few times. The rearrangement joins TRBV12-3 or TRBV12-4 to TRBJ2-3; D gene ambiguous. CDR3 length equals 12 residues. Trimming shortened V by 3 bases and J by 11 bases, and 12 bases separated the two germline ends. The CDR3 spells CASSFRPPGQYF. The CDR3 DNA follows: TGTGCCAGCAGTTTCAGGCCCCCCGGGCAGTATTTT.

This clonotype was found a few times. The chain employs TRBV29-1 and TRBJ1-1; D is unresolved. The germline V gene has CDR1 SQVTM and CDR2 ANQGSEA. Trimming took 4 bases from V and 1 from J, leaving 10 bases between them. The CDR3 loop spans 13 amino acids. CDR3 nucleotide sequence: TGCAGCGTTGCCTTCAGTTGGAACACTGAAGCTTTCTTT. This gives the protein CSVAFSWNTEAFF.

The rearrangement links TRBV3-1 to TRBJ2-7, with no clear D. Between the trimmed V and J ends, which lost 0 bases and 0 bases, there was a span of 9 bases. From germline, CDR1 is LGHDT and CDR2 YNNKEL (reference sequence). CDR3 length: 15 residues. CDR3 sequence (DNA): TGTGCCAGCAGCCAAGAATGGGGATCCTCCTACGAGCAGTACTTC. It specifies CASSQEWGSSYEQYF.

CDR3 nucleotides: TGTGCCAGCAGTGAAATGGGGGGCAGGGCGGAGACCCAGTACTTC. Translation: CASSEMGGRAETQYF. The chain carries TRBV6-1 and TRBJ2-5; tentatively, D is TRBD1 or TRBD2 (6 bases each). The CDR3 extends over 15 amino acids. Germline CDR1 and CDR2: MNHNS and SASEGT. V was clipped by 2 bases and J by 5 bases, with 15 bases between them.

This clonotype was recorded only once. A junction end diverges from the germline sequence, so it may reflect a read error. V usage is TRBV6-5 and J usage is TRBJ1-5; D is ambiguous. The CDR3 sequence is 16 residues long. CDR1 is MNHEY, CDR2 SVGAGI, per germline. The CDR3, as DNA: TGTGCCAGTAGTTACTCAGGTCGGGGTAGTAATCAGCCCCAGCATTTT. Protein product: CASSYSGRGSNQPQHF.

The sample holds a few counts of this clonotype. This chain uses TRBV5-1 with TRBJ2-7; D unresolved. V dropped 4 bases and J dropped 1 base, with 12 bases sitting between them. The CDR3 totals 14 residues. Germline V CDR1 and CDR2: SGHRS, YFSETQ. The CDR3 DNA reads TGCGCCAGCAGCCCCACCGTCGGTTCCTACGAGCAGTACTTC. It is translated as CASSPTVGSYEQYF.

This chain uses TRBV29-1 with TRBJ2-7; D is tentatively TRBD1 or TRBD2 (5 bases each). This CDR3 has 14 residues. Germline assignment: CDR1 SQVTM and CDR2 ANQGSEA. The V end was cut by 7 bases, the J end by 3 bases, with 19 bases between. The CDR3 protein is CSATLGDPYYEQYF. In DNA form, the CDR3 reads TGCAGCGCCACATTAGGGGACCCTTACTACGAGCAGTACTTC.

The chain uses TRBV3-1 and TRBJ2-1; no clear D gene. Germline V gives CDR1 LGHDT, CDR2 YNNKEL (reference sequence). CDR3 length: 12 residues. Trimming cost V 4 bases and J 9 bases, with 10 bases left between them. CDR3 coding DNA: TGTGCCAGCAGCCTATCATGGGGTGAGCAGTTCTTC. This codes for CASSLSWGEQFF.

On this clonotype: This may stem from a read error, because a much larger clone lies one nucleotide away. The rearrangement links TRBV20-1 to TRBJ2-5, with 9 bases identical to TRBD1. The CDR3 totals 15 residues. In germline, CDR1 is DFQATT, CDR2 SNEGSKA (reference sequence). The V and J ends lost 0 bases and 11 bases, in that order; junction bases with no gene match: 13. DNA of the CDR3: TGCAGTGCTAGAGAGACAGGGGGGAACTACAGTGAGCAGTACTTC. It codes for CSARETGGNYSEQYF.

The V gene is TRBV3-1, the J gene TRBJ2-5; tentative D call: TRBD2 (7 bases). Looked up from germline, CDR1 is LGHDT and CDR2 is YNNKEL (reference sequence). The CDR3 extends over 14 amino acids. Trimming cost V 1 base and J 6 bases, with 12 bases left between them. CDR3 region: CASSQGGGLQTQYF. DNA of the CDR3: TGTGCCAGCAGCCAAGGGGGGGGCCTGCAGACCCAGTACTTC.